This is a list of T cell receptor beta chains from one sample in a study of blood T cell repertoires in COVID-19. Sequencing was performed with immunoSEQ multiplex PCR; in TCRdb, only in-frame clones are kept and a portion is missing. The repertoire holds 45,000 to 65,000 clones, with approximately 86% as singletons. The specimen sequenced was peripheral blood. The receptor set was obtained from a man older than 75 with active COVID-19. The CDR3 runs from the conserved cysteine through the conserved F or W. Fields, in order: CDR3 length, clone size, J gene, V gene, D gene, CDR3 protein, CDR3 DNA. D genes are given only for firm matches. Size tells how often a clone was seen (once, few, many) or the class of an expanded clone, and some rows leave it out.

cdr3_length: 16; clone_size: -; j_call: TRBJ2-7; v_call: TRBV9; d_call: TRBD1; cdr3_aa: CASSVEQGAGSYEQYF; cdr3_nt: TGTGCCAGCAGCGTAGAACAGGGGGCGGGGTCCTACGAGCAGTACTTC
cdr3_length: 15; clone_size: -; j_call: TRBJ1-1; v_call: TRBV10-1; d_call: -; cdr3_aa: CASEPLGGGDTEAFF; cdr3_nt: TGCGCCAGCGAGCCCTTAGGGGGGGGCGACACTGAAGCTTTCTTT
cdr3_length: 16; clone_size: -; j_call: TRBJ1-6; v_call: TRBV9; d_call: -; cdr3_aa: CASSVGGSRGNSPLHF; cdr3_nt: TGTGCCAGCAGCGTCGGGGGGAGTAGGGGTAATTCACCCCTCCACTTT
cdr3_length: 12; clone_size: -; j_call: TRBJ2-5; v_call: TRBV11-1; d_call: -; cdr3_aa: CASSPPTQTQYF; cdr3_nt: TGTGCCAGCAGCCCCCCTACGCAGACCCAGTACTTC
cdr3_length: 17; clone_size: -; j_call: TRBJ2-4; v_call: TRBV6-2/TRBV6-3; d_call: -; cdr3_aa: CASSSDWPLKDKNIQYF; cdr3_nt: TGTGCCAGCAGTTCCGACTGGCCTCTCAAGGACAAAAACATTCAGTACTTC
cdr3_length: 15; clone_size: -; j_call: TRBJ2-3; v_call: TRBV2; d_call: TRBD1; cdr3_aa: CASSTDRGRPDTQYF; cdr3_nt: TGTGCCAGCAGTACAGACAGGGGGCGCCCAGATACGCAGTATTTT
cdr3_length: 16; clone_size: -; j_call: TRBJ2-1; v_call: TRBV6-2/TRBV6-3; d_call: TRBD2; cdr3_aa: CASSRASLAGGNEQFF; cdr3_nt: TGTGCCAGCAGTCGAGCAAGTCTAGCGGGAGGAAATGAGCAGTTCTTC
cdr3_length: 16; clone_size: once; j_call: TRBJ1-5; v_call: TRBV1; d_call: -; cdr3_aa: CTSSQTLTGRGQPQHF; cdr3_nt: TGCACCAGCAGCCAAACATTGACAGGACGCGGACAGCCCCAGCATTTT
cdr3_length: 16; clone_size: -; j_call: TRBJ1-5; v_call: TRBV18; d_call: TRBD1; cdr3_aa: CASSPGTGLLNQPQHF; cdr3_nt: TGTGCCAGCTCACCAGGGACAGGTTTGCTCAATCAGCCCCAGCATTTT
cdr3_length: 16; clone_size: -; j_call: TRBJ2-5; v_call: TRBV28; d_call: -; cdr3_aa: CASSLLGSGVQETQYF; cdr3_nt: TGTGCCAGCAGTTTATTGGGTTCGGGAGTCCAAGAGACCCAGTACTTC
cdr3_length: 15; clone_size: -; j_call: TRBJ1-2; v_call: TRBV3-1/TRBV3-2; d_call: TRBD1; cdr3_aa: CASSLRQGADYGYTF; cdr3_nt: TGTGCCAGCAGCCTCCGACAGGGGGCGGACTATGGCTACACCTTC
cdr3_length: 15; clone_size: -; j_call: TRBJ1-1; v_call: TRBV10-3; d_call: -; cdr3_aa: CAIRTSGDMNTEAFF; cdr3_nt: TGTGCCATCAGAACGTCAGGGGATATGAACACTGAAGCTTTCTTT
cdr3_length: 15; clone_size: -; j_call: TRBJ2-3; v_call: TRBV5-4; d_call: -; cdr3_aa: CASSSRLSGTDTQYF; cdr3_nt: TGTGCCAGCAGCTCTCGGCTTAGCGGCACAGATACGCAGTATTTT
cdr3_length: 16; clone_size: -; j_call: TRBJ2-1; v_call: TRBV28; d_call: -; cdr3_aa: CASSPRGLPGTNEQFF; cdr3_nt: TGTGCCAGCAGTCCTAGGGGACTCCCCGGGACCAATGAGCAGTTCTTC
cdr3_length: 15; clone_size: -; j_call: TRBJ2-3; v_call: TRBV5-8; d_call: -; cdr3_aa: CASSLGLVSTDTQYF; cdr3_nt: TGTGCCAGCAGCTTGGGGCTAGTTAGCACAGATACGCAGTATTTT
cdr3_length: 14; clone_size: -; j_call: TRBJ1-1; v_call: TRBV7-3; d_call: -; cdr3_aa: CASSLGGSNTEAFF; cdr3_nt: TGTGCCAGCAGCTTAGGGGGCTCGAACACTGAAGCTTTCTTT
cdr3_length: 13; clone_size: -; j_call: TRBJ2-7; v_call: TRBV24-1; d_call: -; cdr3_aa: CATSEGRNYEQYF; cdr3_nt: TGTGCCACCAGTGAGGGCAGAAACTACGAGCAGTACTTC
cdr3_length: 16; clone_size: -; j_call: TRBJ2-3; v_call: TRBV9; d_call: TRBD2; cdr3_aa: CASSVESSGSTDTQYF; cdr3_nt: TGTGCCAGCAGCGTAGAGAGTAGCGGGTCCACAGATACGCAGTATTTT
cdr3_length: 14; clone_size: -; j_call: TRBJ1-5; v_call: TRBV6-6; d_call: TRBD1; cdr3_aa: CASMRNRGNQPQHF; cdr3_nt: TGTGCCAGCATGAGGAACAGGGGAAATCAGCCCCAGCATTTT
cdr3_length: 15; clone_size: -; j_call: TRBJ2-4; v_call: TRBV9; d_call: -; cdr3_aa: CASSVVAGAGDIQYF; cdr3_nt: TGTGCCAGCAGCGTAGTGGCAGGGGCTGGGGACATTCAGTACTTC
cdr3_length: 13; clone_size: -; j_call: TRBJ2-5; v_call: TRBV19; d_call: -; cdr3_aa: CASSMTIRETQYF; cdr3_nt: TGTGCCAGTAGTATGACTATCCGGGAGACCCAGTACTTC
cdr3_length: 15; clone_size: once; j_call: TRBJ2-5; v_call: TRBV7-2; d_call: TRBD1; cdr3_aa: CASSLGGQGQETQYF; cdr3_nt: TGTGCCAGCAGCTTAGGGGGACAGGGCCAAGAGACCCAGTACTTC
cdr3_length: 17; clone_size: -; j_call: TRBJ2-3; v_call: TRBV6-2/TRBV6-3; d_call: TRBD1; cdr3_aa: CASSSGTGGNRRDTQYF; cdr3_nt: TGTGCCAGCAGTTCCGGGACAGGGGGTAATAGGAGGGATACGCAGTATTTT
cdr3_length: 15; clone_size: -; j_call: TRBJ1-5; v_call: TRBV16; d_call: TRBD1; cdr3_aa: CASSLKDRGYQPQHF; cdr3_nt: TGTGCCAGCAGCCTAAAGGACAGGGGGTATCAGCCCCAGCATTTT
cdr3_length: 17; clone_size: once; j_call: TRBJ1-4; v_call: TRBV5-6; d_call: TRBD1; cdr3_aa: CASSLGGPGQGIEKLFF; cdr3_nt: TGTGCCAGCAGCCTCGGGGGACCGGGACAGGGTATCGAAAAACTGTTTTTT
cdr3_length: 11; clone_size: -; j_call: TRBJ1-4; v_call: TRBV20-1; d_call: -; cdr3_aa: CSAHDREKLFF; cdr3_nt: TGCAGTGCTCACGACAGGGAAAAACTGTTTTTT
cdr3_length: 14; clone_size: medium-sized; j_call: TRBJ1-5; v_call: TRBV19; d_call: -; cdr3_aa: CASSPRGPGQPQHF; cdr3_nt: TGTGCCAGTAGTCCAAGGGGCCCGGGTCAGCCCCAGCATTTT
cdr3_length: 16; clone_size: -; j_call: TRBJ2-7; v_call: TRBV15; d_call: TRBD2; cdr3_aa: CATSSTSSGGSYEQYF; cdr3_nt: TGTGCCACCAGCAGCACCTCTAGCGGAGGCTCCTACGAGCAGTACTTC
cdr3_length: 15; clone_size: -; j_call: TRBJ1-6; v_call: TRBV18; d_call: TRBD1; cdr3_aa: CASSPRQGDNSPLHF; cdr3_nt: TGTGCCAGCTCCCCGAGACAGGGGGATAATTCACCCCTCCACTTT
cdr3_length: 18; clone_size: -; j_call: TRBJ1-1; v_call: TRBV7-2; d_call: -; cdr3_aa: CASSLEGVGGRRETEAFF; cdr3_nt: TGTGCCAGCAGCTTAGAAGGTGTGGGGGGTCGGCGGGAGACTGAAGCTTTCTTT
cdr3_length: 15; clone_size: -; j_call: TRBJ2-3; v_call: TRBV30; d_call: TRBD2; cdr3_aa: CAWSLLAAVTDTQYF; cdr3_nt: TGTGCCTGGAGCCTTCTAGCGGCCGTCACAGATACGCAGTATTTT
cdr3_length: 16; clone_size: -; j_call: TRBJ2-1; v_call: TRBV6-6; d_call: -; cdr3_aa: CASSYLSRSSYNEQFF; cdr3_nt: TGTGCCAGCAGTTACCTCTCGAGGAGCTCCTACAATGAGCAGTTCTTC
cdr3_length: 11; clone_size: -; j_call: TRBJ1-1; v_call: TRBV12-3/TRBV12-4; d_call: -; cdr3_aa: CASRRGTEAFF; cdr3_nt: TGTGCCAGCAGGCGGGGCACTGAAGCTTTCTTT